The entry below describes one T cell receptor (beta chain). This table comes from immunoSEQ multiplex PCR, and its TCRdb copy is limited to in-frame clones, with some not included. Of some 200,000 clones listed, approximately 90% were seen once; the top ten hold 20% to 25%. These data are taken from a study of blood T cell repertoires in COVID-19. Study information: The cDNA or gDNA used as material had been derived from T cells, B-cell-depleted T cells, or PBMCs.

The CDR3 is 13 amino acids. Germline loops: CDR1 WNHNN, CDR2 SYGVQD (reference sequence). The V end lost 2 bases, the J end lost 4 bases, and 8 bases lay between the germline ends. The source is a man aged 55-75 years with active or convalescent COVID-19. V usage is TRBV10-1 and J usage is TRBJ1-1; tentatively, D is TRBD1 (5 bases). The specimen sequenced was peripheral blood. This CDR3 reads CASSEPGGTEAFF. CDR3 bases: TGCGCCAGCAGTGAGCCCGGGGGCACTGAAGCTTTCTTT.